A selection of T cell receptor beta chains follows, all from one sample in a study of T-cell reconstitution after alpha-beta-depleted transplantation in children. Via MiXCR, TCRdb re-called the PCR reads, giving one row per CDR3 protein. The repertoire includes hundreds of thousands of distinct CDR3 sequences, approximately 16% of them detected once, and 1.1% sits in the top ten. Sample: PBMCs from the stem cell graft donor, taken from the stem cell graft. The receptor set was obtained from a human donor who donated a stem cell graft to a child with acute myeloid leukemia. The CDR3 runs from the conserved cysteine through the conserved F or W. A D gene is named only where the DNA matches it firmly. Only part of the rows carry a size: once, few, many, or a class if the clone is expanded.

V: TRBV5-6
J: TRBJ1-1
size: many
D: .
DNA: TGTGCCAGCAGCTCTCGAGCGTCAGCTTTCTTT
CDR3: CASSSRASAFF

V: TRBV20-1
J: TRBJ2-4
size: few
D: .
DNA: TGCAGTGCTAGAGATATCCGGGAAAGCCAAAACATTCAGTACTTC
CDR3: CSARDIRESQNIQYF

V: TRBV7-2
J: TRBJ2-1
size: .
D: .
DNA: TGTGCCAGCAGCACCATCTACGACAATGAGCAGTTCTTC
CDR3: CASSTIYDNEQFF

V: TRBV5-1
J: TRBJ1-1
size: .
D: .
DNA: TGCGCCAGCAAGACCGGGGCGGGGACTGAAGCTTTCTTT
CDR3: CASKTGAGTEAFF

V: TRBV27
J: TRBJ2-5
size: few
D: .
DNA: TGTGCCAGCAGTCCAGCCCGGACCAGGGGACGCGAGACCCAGTACTTC
CDR3: CASSPARTRGRETQYF

V: TRBV4-3
J: TRBJ2-1
size: many
D: TRBD1
DNA: TGCGCCAGCAGCCAGGAATACAGGGGCGCCTACAATGAGCAGTTCTTC
CDR3: CASSQEYRGAYNEQFF

V: TRBV7-3
J: TRBJ2-3
size: .
D: .
DNA: TGTGCCAGCAGCTCCTGGGGAGGAGCAGATACGCAGTATTTT
CDR3: CASSSWGGADTQYF

V: TRBV5-5
J: TRBJ2-5
size: many
D: .
DNA: TGTGCCAGCAGCTTGGGAGGGACGCAGCAAGAGACCCAGTACTTC
CDR3: CASSLGGTQQETQYF

V: TRBV20-1
J: TRBJ2-3
size: many
D: TRBD1
DNA: TGCAGTGCTAGAGAACGGGCCGTCCATAGGACAGGGGGCCTTTATGACACAGATACGCAGTATTTT
CDR3: CSARERAVHRTGGLYDTDTQYF

V: TRBV20-1
J: TRBJ2-2
size: many
D: .
DNA: TGCAGTGCTAGAGATTGGACTAACACCGGGGAGCTGTTTTTT
CDR3: CSARDWTNTGELFF

V: TRBV7-2
J: TRBJ2-7
size: few
D: .
DNA: TGTGCCAGCACCTCCCCCCTCTCCAGACAGACAGGCGAGCAGTACTTC
CDR3: CASTSPLSRQTGEQYF

V: TRBV25-1
J: TRBJ1-2
size: .
D: .
DNA: TGTGCCAGCCGTGATGGGACATCAGCCTGGGGCTACACCTTC
CDR3: CASRDGTSAWGYTF

V: TRBV29-1
J: TRBJ2-2
size: many
D: TRBD2
DNA: TGCAGCGGGACTAGGGACACCGGGGAGCTGTTTTTT
CDR3: CSGTRDTGELFF

V: TRBV12-3/TRBV12-4
J: TRBJ1-4
size: few
D: .
DNA: TGTGCCAGCAGTTTCGGCGGTGCTAATGAAAAACTGTTTTTT
CDR3: CASSFGGANEKLFF

V: TRBV5-5
J: TRBJ1-2
size: .
D: .
DNA: TGTGCCTGCCAACAGGGATCTGCTAACTATGGCTACACCTTC
CDR3: CACQQGSANYGYTF

V: TRBV20-1
J: TRBJ2-1
size: .
D: TRBD2
DNA: TGCAGTGCTAGAGATCGGGCTAGCGGGGGGGCTACGAATGAGCAGTTCTTC
CDR3: CSARDRASGGATNEQFF

V: TRBV7-9
J: TRBJ2-5
size: .
D: .
DNA: TGTGCCAGCAGCCCGGAGGTGGGCCAAGAGACCCAGTACTTC
CDR3: CASSPEVGQETQYF

V: TRBV12-3/TRBV12-4
J: TRBJ1-1
size: many
D: TRBD1
DNA: TGTGCCAGCACCTTGACAGGGCCGAACACTGAAGCTTTCTTT
CDR3: CASTLTGPNTEAFF

V: TRBV20-1
J: TRBJ2-5
size: .
D: .
DNA: TGCAGTGCTAGGATGCCGCCGCCTTTCTGGGACCAAGAGACCCAGTACTTC
CDR3: CSARMPPPFWDQETQYF

V: TRBV7-9
J: TRBJ2-2
size: .
D: .
DNA: TGTGCCAGCAGCTCCAGCGGACTGGGCACCGGGGAGCTGTTTTTT
CDR3: CASSSSGLGTGELFF

V: TRBV7-9
J: TRBJ2-7
size: .
D: .
DNA: TGTGCCAGCAGCTTAAACTGGGAGCAGTACTTC
CDR3: CASSLNWEQYF

V: TRBV6-1
J: TRBJ1-1
size: few
D: TRBD1
DNA: TGTGCCAGCAGCCGACAGGGGGCCGGGCGCACTGAAGCTTTCTTT
CDR3: CASSRQGAGRTEAFF

V: TRBV10-2
J: TRBJ2-2
size: .
D: TRBD1
DNA: TGCGCCAGCACTTCACGGACAGGACTGAACACCGGGGAGCTGTTTTTT
CDR3: CASTSRTGLNTGELFF

V: TRBV25-1
J: TRBJ1-5
size: .
D: TRBD1
DNA: TGTGCCGGCCCCCAGGGGGACTCGGGGCCCCAGCATTTT
CDR3: CAGPQGDSGPQHF

V: TRBV7-3
J: TRBJ1-6
size: .
D: .
DNA: TGTGCCAGCAGCCCTTCGGGACCGGTGAATTCACCCCTCCACTTT
CDR3: CASSPSGPVNSPLHF

V: TRBV20-1
J: TRBJ2-5
size: many
D: .
DNA: TGCAGTGCCCCAGGAGGGAGTTCAAAAGAGACCCAGTACTTC
CDR3: CSAPGGSSKETQYF

V: TRBV7-6
J: TRBJ2-2
size: few
D: .
DNA: TGTGCCAGCAGGAGACCGGGACCCCGAAACACCGGGGAGCTGTTTTTT
CDR3: CASRRPGPRNTGELFF

V: TRBV5-1
J: TRBJ2-3
size: many
D: TRBD1
DNA: TGCGCCAGCAGAAACAGGGGAACGAGCACAGATACGCAGTATTTT
CDR3: CASRNRGTSTDTQYF

V: TRBV6-1
J: TRBJ1-5
size: .
D: .
DNA: TGTGCCAGCAGAATGGACAGTCTAAGACCCAATCAGCCCCAGCATTTT
CDR3: CASRMDSLRPNQPQHF

V: TRBV5-1
J: TRBJ1-4
size: few
D: .
DNA: TGCGCCAGCAGCTTGGTGGCAGGGATTAATGAAAAACTGTTTTTT
CDR3: CASSLVAGINEKLFF

V: TRBV12-3/TRBV12-4
J: TRBJ2-7
size: few
D: TRBD1
DNA: TGTGCCAGCAGTTTAATTCGGGACAGCTACGAGCAGTACTTC
CDR3: CASSLIRDSYEQYF

V: TRBV20-1
J: TRBJ2-7
size: few
D: .
DNA: TGCAGTGCTGGTGGGGGGTTCGGGCGGCCTCACGCATCCTACGAGCAGTACTTC
CDR3: CSAGGGFGRPHASYEQYF